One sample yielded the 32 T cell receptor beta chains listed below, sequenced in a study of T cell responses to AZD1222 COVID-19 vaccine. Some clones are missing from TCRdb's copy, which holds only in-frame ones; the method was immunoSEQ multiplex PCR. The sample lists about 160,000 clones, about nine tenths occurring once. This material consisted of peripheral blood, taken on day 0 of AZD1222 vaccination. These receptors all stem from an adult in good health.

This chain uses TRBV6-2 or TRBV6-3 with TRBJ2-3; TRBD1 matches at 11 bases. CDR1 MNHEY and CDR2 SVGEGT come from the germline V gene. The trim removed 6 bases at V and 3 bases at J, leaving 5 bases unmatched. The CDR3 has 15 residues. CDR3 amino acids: CASSDRDRGTDTQYF. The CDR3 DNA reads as TGTGCCAGCAGCGACCGGGACAGGGGGACAGATACGCAGTATTTT.

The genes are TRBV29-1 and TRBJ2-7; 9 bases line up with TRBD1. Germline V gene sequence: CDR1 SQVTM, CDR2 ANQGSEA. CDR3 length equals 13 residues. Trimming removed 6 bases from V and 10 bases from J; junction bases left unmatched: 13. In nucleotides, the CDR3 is TGCAGCGTAAGCCGGGACAGGGCTTCGGATCAGTACTTC. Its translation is CSVSRDRASDQYF.

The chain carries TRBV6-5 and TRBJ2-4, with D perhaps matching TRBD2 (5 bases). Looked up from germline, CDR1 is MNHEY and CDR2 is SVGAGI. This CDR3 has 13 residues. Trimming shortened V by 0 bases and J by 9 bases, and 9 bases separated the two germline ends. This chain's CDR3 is CASSYSRDSIQYF. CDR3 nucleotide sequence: TGTGCCAGCAGTTACTCTCGGGATAGCATTCAGTACTTC.

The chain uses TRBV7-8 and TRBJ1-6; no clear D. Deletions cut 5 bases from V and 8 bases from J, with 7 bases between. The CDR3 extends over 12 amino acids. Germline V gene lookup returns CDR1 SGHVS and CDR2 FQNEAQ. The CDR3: CASSGGDSPLHF. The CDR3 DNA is TGTGCCAGCAGCGGAGGAGATTCACCCCTCCACTTT. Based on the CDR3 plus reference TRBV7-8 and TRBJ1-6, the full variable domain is GAGVSQSPRYKVAKRGQDVALRCDPISGHVSLFWYQQALGQGPEFLTYFQNEAQLDKSGLPSDRFFAERPEGSVSTLKIQRTQQEDSAVYLCASSGGDSPLHFGNGTRLTVT.

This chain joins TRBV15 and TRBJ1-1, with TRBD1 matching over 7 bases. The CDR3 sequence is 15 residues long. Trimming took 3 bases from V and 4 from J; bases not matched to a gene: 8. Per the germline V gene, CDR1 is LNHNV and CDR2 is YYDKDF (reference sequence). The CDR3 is CATSSGEGASTEAFF. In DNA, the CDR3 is TGTGCCACCAGCAGCGGTGAGGGGGCGAGCACTGAAGCTTTCTTT. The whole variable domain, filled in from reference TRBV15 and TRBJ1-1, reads DAMVIQNPRYQVTQFGKPVTLSCSQTLNHNVMYWYQQKSSQAPKLLFHYYDKDFNNEADTPDNFQSRRPNTSFCFLDIRSPGLGDTAMYLCATSSGEGASTEAFFGQGTRLTVV.

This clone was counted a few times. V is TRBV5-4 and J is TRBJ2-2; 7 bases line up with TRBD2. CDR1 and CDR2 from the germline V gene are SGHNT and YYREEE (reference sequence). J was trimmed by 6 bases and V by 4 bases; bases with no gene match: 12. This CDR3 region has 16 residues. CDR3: CASSPPPGREAGELFF. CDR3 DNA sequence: TGTGCCAGCAGCCCTCCCCCGGGGAGGGAAGCCGGGGAGCTGTTTTTT.

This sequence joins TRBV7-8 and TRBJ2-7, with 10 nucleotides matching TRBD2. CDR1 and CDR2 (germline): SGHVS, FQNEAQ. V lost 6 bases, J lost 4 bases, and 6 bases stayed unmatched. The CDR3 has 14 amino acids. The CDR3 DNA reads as TGTGCCAGCAGTGAAAGCGGGGGGGTTTACGAGCAGTACTTC. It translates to CASSESGGVYEQYF.

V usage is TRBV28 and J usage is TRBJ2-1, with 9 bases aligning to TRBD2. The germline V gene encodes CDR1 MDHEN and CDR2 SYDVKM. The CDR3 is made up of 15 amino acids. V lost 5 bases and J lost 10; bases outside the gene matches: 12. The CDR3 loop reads CASSVAARGGIEQFF. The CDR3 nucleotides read TGTGCCAGCAGTGTGGCGGCGCGGGGGGGGATCGAGCAGTTCTTC. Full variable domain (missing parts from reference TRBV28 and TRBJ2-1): DVKVTQSSRYLVKRTGEKVFLECVQDMDHENMFWYRQDPGLGLRLIYFSYDVKMKEKGDIPEGYSVSREKKERFSLILESASTNQTSMYLCASSVAARGGIEQFFGPGTRLTVL.

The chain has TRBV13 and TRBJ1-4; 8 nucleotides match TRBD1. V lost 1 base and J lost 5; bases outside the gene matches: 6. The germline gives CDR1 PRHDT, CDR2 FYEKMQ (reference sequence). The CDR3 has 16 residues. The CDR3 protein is CASSLVGDRRNEKLFF. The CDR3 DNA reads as TGTGCCAGCAGCTTAGTCGGGGACAGGAGGAATGAAAAACTGTTTTTT.

This chain's CDR3 is CASSPRQGDEKLFF. CDR3 coding DNA: TGTGCCAGCAGTCCTAGACAGGGGGATGAAAAACTGTTTTTT. The chain employs TRBV9 and TRBJ1-4; 9 bases are shared with TRBD1. Germline V lookup: CDR1 SGDLS, CDR2 YYNGEE. Germline trimming cut 5 bases from V and 6 bases from J; bases unmatched to any gene: 5. This CDR3 comprises 14 residues.

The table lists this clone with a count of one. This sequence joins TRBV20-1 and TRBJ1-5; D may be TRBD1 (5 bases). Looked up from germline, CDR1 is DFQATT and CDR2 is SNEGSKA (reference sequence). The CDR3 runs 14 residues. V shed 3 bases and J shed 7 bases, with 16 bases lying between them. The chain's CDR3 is CSASSSVGDQPQHF. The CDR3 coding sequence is TGCAGTGCTAGTTCTTCCGTCGGGGACCAGCCCCAGCATTTT.

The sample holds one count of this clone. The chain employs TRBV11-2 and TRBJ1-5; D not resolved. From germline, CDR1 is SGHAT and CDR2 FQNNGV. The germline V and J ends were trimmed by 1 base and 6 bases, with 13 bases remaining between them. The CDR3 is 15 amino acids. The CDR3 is CASSLGSGVSQPQHF. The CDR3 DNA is TGTGCCAGCAGCTTAGGCTCAGGAGTTTCTCAGCCCCAGCATTTT.

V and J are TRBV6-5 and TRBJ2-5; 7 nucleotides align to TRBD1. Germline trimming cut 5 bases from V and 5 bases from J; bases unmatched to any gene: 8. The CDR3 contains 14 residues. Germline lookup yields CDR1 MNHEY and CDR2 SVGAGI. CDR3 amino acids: CASSQGQFRETQYF. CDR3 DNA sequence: TGTGCCAGCAGTCAGGGACAGTTTCGGGAGACCCAGTACTTC.

The CDR3 DNA reads TGTGCCAGTAGTATCGGATCGCGGGAAGGACCCTACGAGCAGTACTTC. Translation: CASSIGSREGPYEQYF. The V gene is TRBV19, the J gene TRBJ2-7; perhaps TRBD2 as D (6 bases). The germline CDR1 and CDR2 sequences are LNHDA and SQIVND (reference sequence). Trimming stripped 3 bases from V and 2 bases from J, with 17 bases between. This CDR3 has 16 amino acids.

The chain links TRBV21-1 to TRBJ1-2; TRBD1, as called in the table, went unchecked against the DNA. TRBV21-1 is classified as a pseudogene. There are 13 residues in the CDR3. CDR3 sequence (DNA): TGTGCCAGCAGCAAGACAGTAGGATATGGCTACACCTTC. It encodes CASSKTVGYGYTF.

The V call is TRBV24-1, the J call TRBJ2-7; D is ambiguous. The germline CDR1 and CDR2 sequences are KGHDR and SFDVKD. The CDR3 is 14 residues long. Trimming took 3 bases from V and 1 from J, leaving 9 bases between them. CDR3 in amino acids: CATSDPPPSYEQYF. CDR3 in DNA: TGTGCCACCAGTGATCCTCCCCCGTCCTACGAGCAGTACTTC.

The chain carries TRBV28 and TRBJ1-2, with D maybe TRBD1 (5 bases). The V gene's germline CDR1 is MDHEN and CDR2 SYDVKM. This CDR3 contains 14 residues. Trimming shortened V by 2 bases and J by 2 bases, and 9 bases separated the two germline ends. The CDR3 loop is CASSLRGQNYGYTF. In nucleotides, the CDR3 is TGTGCCAGCAGTTTACGGGGCCAGAACTATGGCTACACCTTC.

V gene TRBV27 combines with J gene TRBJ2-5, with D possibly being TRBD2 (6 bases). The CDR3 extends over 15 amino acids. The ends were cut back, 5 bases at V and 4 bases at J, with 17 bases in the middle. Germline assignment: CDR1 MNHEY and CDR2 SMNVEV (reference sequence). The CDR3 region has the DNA TGTGCCAGCAGTCTGACCGGGACTTGGGGAGAGACCCAGTACTTC. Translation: CASSLTGTWGETQYF.

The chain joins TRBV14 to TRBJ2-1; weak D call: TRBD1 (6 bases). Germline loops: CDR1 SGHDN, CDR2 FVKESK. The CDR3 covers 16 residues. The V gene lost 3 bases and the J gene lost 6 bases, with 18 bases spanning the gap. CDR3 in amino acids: CASSHGSGAIPNEQFF. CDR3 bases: TGTGCCAGCAGCCACGGGTCAGGGGCCATTCCCAATGAGCAGTTCTTC.

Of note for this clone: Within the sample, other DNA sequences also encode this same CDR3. The DNA of the CDR3 is TGTGCCTGGAGTCGGGACAGTAACACTGAAGCTTTCTTT. It specifies CAWSRDSNTEAFF. The V gene is TRBV30, the J gene TRBJ1-1; TRBD1 aligns across 7 bases. The ends lost 2 bases at V and 2 bases at J; junction bases unmatched: 2. The CDR3 length is 13 residues. Germline V gene data show CDR1 as GTSNPN and CDR2 as SVGIG (reference sequence).

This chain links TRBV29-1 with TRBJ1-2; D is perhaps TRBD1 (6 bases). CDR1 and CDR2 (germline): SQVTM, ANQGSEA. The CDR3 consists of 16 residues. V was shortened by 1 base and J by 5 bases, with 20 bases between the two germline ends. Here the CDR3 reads CSVEVKEGGRLYGYTF. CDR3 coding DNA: TGCAGCGTTGAAGTTAAAGAGGGGGGGCGCTTATATGGCTACACCTTC. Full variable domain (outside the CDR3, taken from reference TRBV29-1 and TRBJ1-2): SAVISQKPSRDICQRGTSLTIQCQVDSQVTMMFWYRQQPGQSLTLIATANQGSEATYESGFVIDKFPISRPNLTFSTLTVSNMSPEDSSIYLCSVEVKEGGRLYGYTFGSGTRLTVV.

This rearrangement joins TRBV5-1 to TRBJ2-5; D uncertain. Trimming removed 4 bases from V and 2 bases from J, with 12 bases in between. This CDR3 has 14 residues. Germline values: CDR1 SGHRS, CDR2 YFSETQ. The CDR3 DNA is TGCGCCAGCAGCAGGGCCCATCGACAAGAGACCCAGTACTTC. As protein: CASSRAHRQETQYF.

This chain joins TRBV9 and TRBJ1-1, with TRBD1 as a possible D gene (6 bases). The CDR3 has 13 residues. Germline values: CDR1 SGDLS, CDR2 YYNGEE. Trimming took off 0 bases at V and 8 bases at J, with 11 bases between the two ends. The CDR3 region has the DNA TGTGCCAGCAGCGTAGGTGCCAGGGGCGAAGCTTTCTTT. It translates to CASSVGARGEAFF. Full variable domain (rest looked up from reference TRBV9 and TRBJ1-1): DSGVTQTPKHLITATGQRVTLRCSPRSGDLSVYWYQQSLDQGLQFLIQYYNGEERAKGNILERFSAQQFPDLHSELNLSSLELGDSALYFCASSVGARGEAFFGQGTRLTVV.

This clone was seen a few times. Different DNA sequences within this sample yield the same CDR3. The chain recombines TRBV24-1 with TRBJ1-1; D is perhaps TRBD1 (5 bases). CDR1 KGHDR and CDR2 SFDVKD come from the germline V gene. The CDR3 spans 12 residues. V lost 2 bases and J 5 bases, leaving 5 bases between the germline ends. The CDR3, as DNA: TGTGCCACCAGTGATTGGGGGACTGAAGCTTTCTTT. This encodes CATSDWGTEAFF.

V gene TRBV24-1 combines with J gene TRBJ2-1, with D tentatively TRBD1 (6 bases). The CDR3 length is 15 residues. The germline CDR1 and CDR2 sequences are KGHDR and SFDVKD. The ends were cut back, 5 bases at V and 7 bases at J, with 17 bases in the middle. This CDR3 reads CATSGRQGLGNEQFF. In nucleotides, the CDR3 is TGTGCCACCAGTGGGAGGCAGGGGTTGGGGAATGAGCAGTTCTTC.

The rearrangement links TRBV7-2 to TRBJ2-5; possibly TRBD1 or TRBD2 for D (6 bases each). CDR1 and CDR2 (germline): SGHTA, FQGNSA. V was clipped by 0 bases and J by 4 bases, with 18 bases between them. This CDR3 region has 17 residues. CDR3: CASSLARTGASGETQYF. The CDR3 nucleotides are TGTGCCAGCAGCTTAGCGAGGACGGGGGCCAGCGGAGAGACCCAGTACTTC.

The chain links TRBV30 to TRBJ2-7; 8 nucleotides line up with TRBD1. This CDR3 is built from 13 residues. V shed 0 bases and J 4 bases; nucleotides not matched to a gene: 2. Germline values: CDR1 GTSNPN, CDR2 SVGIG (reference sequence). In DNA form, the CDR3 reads TGTGCCTGGAGTGTCCAGGGGGCTTACGAGCAGTACTTC. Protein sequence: CAWSVQGAYEQYF.

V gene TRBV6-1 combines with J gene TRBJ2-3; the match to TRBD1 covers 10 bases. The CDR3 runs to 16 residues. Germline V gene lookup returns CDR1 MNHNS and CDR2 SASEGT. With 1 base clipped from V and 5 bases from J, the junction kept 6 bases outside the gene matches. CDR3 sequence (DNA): TGTGCCAGCAGTGAAGTCCCGGGACAGGGGAGAGATACGCAGTATTTT. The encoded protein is CASSEVPGQGRDTQYF.

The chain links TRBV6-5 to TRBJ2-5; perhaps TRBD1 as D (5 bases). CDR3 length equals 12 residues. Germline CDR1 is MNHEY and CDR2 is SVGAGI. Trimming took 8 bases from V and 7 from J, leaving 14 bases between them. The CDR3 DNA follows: TGTGCCAGCTTGGAGTGGCAGGGGACCCAGTACTTC. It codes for CASLEWQGTQYF.

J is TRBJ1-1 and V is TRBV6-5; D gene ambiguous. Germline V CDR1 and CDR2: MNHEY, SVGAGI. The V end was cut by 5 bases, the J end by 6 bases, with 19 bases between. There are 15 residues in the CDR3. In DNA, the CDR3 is TGTGCCAGCAGTAAAACCGGACGGGCGGGCGCTGAAGCTTTCTTT. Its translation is CASSKTGRAGAEAFF.

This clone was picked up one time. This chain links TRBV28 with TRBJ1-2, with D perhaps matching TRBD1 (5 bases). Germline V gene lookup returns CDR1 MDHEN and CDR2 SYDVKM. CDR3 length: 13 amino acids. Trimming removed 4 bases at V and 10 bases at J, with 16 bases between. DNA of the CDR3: TGTGCCAGCAGTTCCCCAGGGAAGCTCGACTACACCTTC. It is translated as CASSSPGKLDYTF.

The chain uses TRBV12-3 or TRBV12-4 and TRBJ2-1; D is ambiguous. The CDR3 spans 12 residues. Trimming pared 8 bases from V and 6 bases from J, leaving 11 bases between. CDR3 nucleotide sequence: TGTGCCAGCGAGAACATCAGCAATGAGCAGTTCTTC. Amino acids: CASENISNEQFF.